This is a list of T cell receptor beta chains from one sample in a study of cytomegalovirus exposure and HLA in healthy donors. Sequencing was performed with immunoSEQ multiplex PCR; in TCRdb, only in-frame clones are kept and a portion is missing. This sample has around 180,000 clones; less than 75% occur once, and the top ten carry approximately 1.5%. Sequencing input: PBMCs. The receptors derive from a girl aged 10 to 17 in good health and CMV-seronegative. Both conserved end residues are part of each CDR3. D genes are given only for firm matches. Not every row has a clone size; where given, it reads once, few, many or a size class.

d_call	clone_size	v_call	j_call	cdr3_aa	cdr3_nt
.	.	TRBV7-6	TRBJ2-7	CASSLINGYEQYF	TGTGCCAGCAGCTTAATCAACGGCTACGAGCAGTACTTC
TRBD1	.	TRBV15	TRBJ1-1	CATRNGQGGTEAFF	TGTGCCACCAGAAATGGACAGGGGGGAACTGAAGCTTTCTTT
TRBD1	.	TRBV14	TRBJ1-2	CASSQRQGERGYTF	TGTGCCAGCAGCCAAAGACAGGGAGAGAGGGGCTACACCTTC
.	.	TRBV6-5	TRBJ1-5	CASSLEGSNQPQHF	TGTGCCAGCAGTTTGGAGGGTAGCAATCAGCCCCAGCATTTT
TRBD2	.	TRBV7-7	TRBJ2-1	CASSGTGDNEQFF	TGTGCTAGCAGCGGGACGGGGGACAATGAGCAGTTCTTC
.	few	TRBV6-5	TRBJ1-2	CASSYSGRGNGYTF	TGTGCCAGCAGTTACTCTGGCAGGGGAAATGGCTACACCTTC
TRBD2	.	TRBV7-9	TRBJ2-1	CASSLPGGGGYEQFF	TGTGCCAGCAGCTTGCCGGGCGGGGGTGGATATGAGCAGTTCTTC
.	.	TRBV7-9	TRBJ1-4	CASSRGRVNEKLFF	TGTGCCAGCAGTCGAGGGAGGGTGAATGAAAAACTGTTTTTT
.	once	TRBV2	TRBJ2-3	CAAKRAGTTDTQYF	TGTGCCGCGAAGAGGGCAGGAACCACAGATACGCAGTATTTT
TRBD2	.	TRBV6-5	TRBJ2-3	CASTPTGTSADTQYF	TGTGCCAGCACTCCTACCGGGACTAGCGCAGATACGCAGTATTTT
TRBD2	.	TRBV11-3	TRBJ2-3	CASSLGRGDRDTQYF	TGTGCCAGCAGCTTAGGGCGGGGGGACCGGGATACGCAGTATTTT
TRBD1	.	TRBV7-3	TRBJ2-1	CASSLSGQGNNEQFF	TGTGCCAGCAGCTTATCTGGACAGGGCAACAATGAGCAGTTCTTC
TRBD1	.	TRBV30	TRBJ2-7	CAWNGRQGYEQYF	TGTGCCTGGAACGGAAGACAGGGCTACGAGCAGTACTTC
.	.	TRBV13	TRBJ1-1	CASSLGGAAAEAFF	TGTGCCAGCAGCTTAGGAGGGGCGGCCGCTGAAGCTTTCTTT
TRBD2	.	TRBV4-2	TRBJ2-3	CASSQDLLRGGNYTQYF	TGTGCCAGCAGCCAAGATCTGTTGCGGGGGGGCAACTATACGCAGTATTTT
.	.	TRBV9	TRBJ2-2	CASSPIGAGQAGELFF	TGTGCCAGCAGCCCTATAGGGGCAGGTCAGGCCGGGGAGCTGTTTTTT
TRBD2	.	TRBV5-1	TRBJ2-1	CASSFDGGEQFF	TGCGCCAGCAGCTTTGACGGGGGGGAGCAGTTCTTC
TRBD1	.	TRBV11-2	TRBJ2-5	CASSRTGGNQETQYF	TGTGCCAGCAGCCGGACAGGGGGCAACCAAGAGACCCAGTACTTC
.	.	TRBV27	TRBJ1-6	CASSPRGIFQSSYNSPLHF	TGTGCCAGCAGTCCTCGGGGGATTTTTCAAAGCTCCTATAATTCACCCCTCCACTTT
.	.	TRBV19	TRBJ2-5	CASSIGGLSGGETQYF	TGTGCCAGTAGTATAGGGGGATTATCAGGGGGGGAGACCCAGTACTTC
.	.	TRBV27	TRBJ1-2	CASSMPSLSVYGYTF	TGTGCCAGCAGTATGCCGTCCTTAAGCGTATATGGCTACACCTTC
.	.	TRBV4-1	TRBJ1-5	CASSQAETYGDQPQHF	TGCGCCAGCAGCCAAGCGGAGACATACGGGGATCAGCCCCAGCATTTT
.	few	TRBV7-9	TRBJ2-1	CASSFDTEYNEQFF	TGTGCCAGCAGCTTCGATACAGAATACAATGAGCAGTTCTTC